Listed here are 14 T cell receptor beta chains from one sample, sequenced in a study of blood T cell repertoires in COVID-19. Clones were sequenced by immunoSEQ multiplex PCR, and TCRdb holds only the in-frame ones, with some missing. In the table there are about 190,000 clones, roughly 80% of which are singletons. Sequencing was performed on peripheral blood. The source of these receptors is a woman aged 40 to 50 with acute or convalescent COVID-19.

The chain carries TRBV5-1 and TRBJ1-4, with TRBD1 identical over 7 bases. The CDR3 has 15 amino acids. Germline V gene sequence: CDR1 SGHRS, CDR2 YFSETQ. Trimming at V came to 2 bases and at J to 8 bases, leaving 9 bases not matched to a gene. This CDR3 reads CASSFRQGRDEKLFF. CDR3 in DNA: TGCGCCAGCAGCTTCAGACAGGGCCGGGACGAAAAACTGTTTTTT.

The chain recombines TRBV29-1 with TRBJ2-7, with TRBD2 matching over 12 bases. CDR1 and CDR2 from the germline V gene are SQVTM and ANQGSEA. With 1 base clipped from V and 2 bases from J, the junction kept 3 bases outside the gene matches. This CDR3 is built from 15 residues. The CDR3 nucleotides are TGCAGCGTTGAAGGACTAGCGGGGGCCCCCTACGAGCAGTACTTC. Translated: CSVEGLAGAPYEQYF.

The rearrangement links TRBV3-1 (or the pseudogene TRBV3-2) to TRBJ2-2, with TRBD1 matching over 9 bases. The CDR3 runs 16 residues. J lost 4 bases, V lost 4 bases, and 7 bases had no gene match. Germline values: CDR1 LGHDT, CDR2 YNNKEL (reference sequence). DNA of the CDR3: TGTGCCAGCAGCCGTGGGACAGGGATGATCACCGGGGAGCTGTTTTTT. Translating it yields CASSRGTGMITGELFF.

V is TRBV7-2 and J is TRBJ2-2; D is possibly TRBD1 (6 bases). This CDR3 contains 14 residues. Germline loops: CDR1 SGHTA, CDR2 FQGNSA. The V gene lost 5 bases and the J gene lost 4 bases, with 11 bases spanning the gap. CDR3 amino acids: CASSLGQLTGELFF. The CDR3 DNA reads TGTGCCAGCAGCCTCGGACAGCTCACCGGGGAGCTGTTTTTT.

The chain couples TRBV7-8 to TRBJ2-6, with a possible D match to TRBD2 (5 bases). Trimming removed 3 bases at V and 2 bases at J, with 8 bases between. Germline values: CDR1 SGHVS, CDR2 FQNEAQ. This CDR3 comprises 15 residues. This CDR3 reads CASSFQEAGANVLTF. CDR3 sequence (DNA): TGTGCCAGCAGCTTCCAGGAGGCTGGGGCCAACGTCCTGACTTTC.

V gene TRBV6-5 combines with J gene TRBJ1-1; possibly TRBD1 for D (6 bases). This CDR3 has 15 amino acids. Germline values: CDR1 MNHEY, CDR2 SVGAGI. Trimming left V 7 bases short and J 5 bases short, with 20 bases between. CDR3 loop: CASKFESRGRTEAFF. The CDR3 DNA follows: TGTGCCAGCAAGTTCGAATCCAGGGGAAGAACTGAAGCTTTCTTT.

The chain joins TRBV30 to TRBJ1-1; 7 nucleotides match TRBD1. This CDR3 has 14 residues. From germline, CDR1 is GTSNPN and CDR2 SVGIG (reference sequence). The junction had 7 bases not matched to a gene; V was cut back by 1 base and J by 5 bases. DNA of the CDR3: TGTGCCTGGAGTGCGATGACAGGGCGGACTGAAGCTTTCTTT. Amino acid sequence: CAWSAMTGRTEAFF.

In this sample, this clone turned up once. V usage is TRBV19 and J usage is TRBJ2-1, with 7 bases that match TRBD2. CDR3 length: 18 amino acids. With V trimmed by 4 bases and J by 3 bases, 15 bases remained unmatched. Per the germline V gene, CDR1 is LNHDA and CDR2 is SQIVND (reference sequence). The CDR3 DNA reads TGTGCCAGTAGTAACCGCGCGATAGGGACTACCTTCTACAATGAGCAGTTCTTC. Its translation: CASSNRAIGTTFYNEQFF.

The rearrangement links TRBV27 to TRBJ1-2, with 7 bases fitting TRBD1. Germline values: CDR1 MNHEY, CDR2 SMNVEV (reference sequence). This CDR3 comprises 14 residues. Trimming at V came to 5 bases and at J to 4 bases, leaving 7 bases not matched to a gene. The CDR3 reads CASSLRDSSYGYTF. CDR3 bases: TGTGCCAGCAGTCTCCGGGACAGTTCCTATGGCTACACCTTC.

This chain uses TRBV7-9 with TRBJ2-7; perhaps TRBD1 as D (6 bases). The CDR3 runs 15 residues. The germline V and J ends were trimmed by 4 bases and 1 base, with 14 bases remaining between them. Per germline, CDR1 SEHNR and CDR2 FQNEAQ (reference sequence). The CDR3 DNA sequence: TGTGCCAGCAGCTCTGGACAGCCCGGATCCTACGAGCAGTACTTC. Residues: CASSSGQPGSYEQYF.

This clone appeared a few times. V usage is TRBV11-2 and J usage is TRBJ2-3; D possibly corresponds to TRBD1 (5 bases). CDR3 length: 14 amino acids. Looked up from germline, CDR1 is SGHAT and CDR2 is FQNNGV. V was clipped by 1 base and J by 2 bases, with 7 bases between them. The CDR3 region has the DNA TGTGCCAGCAGCTTAGTAGGGGCCACAGATACGCAGTATTTT. Translating it yields CASSLVGATDTQYF.

The chain has TRBV18 and TRBJ2-7; D gene uncertain. The germline gives CDR1 KGHSH, CDR2 LQKENI. This CDR3 is built from 15 residues. Trimming shortened V by 0 bases and J by 3 bases, and 12 bases separated the two germline ends. The chain's CDR3 is CASSPPSRMSYEQYF. The CDR3 DNA is TGTGCCAGCTCACCACCGTCCCGCATGAGCTACGAGCAGTACTTC.

The chain joins TRBV15 to TRBJ1-2, with D unclear. The CDR3 length is 15 residues. In germline, CDR1 is LNHNV, CDR2 YYDKDF (reference sequence). Trimming cost V 1 base and J 7 bases, with 16 bases left between them. The DNA for the CDR3 is TGTGCCACCAGCAGAGGACGAGGGCCAGGTAGTGGCTACACCTTC. As protein: CATSRGRGPGSGYTF. Filled out from reference TRBV15 and TRBJ1-2, the complete variable domain reads DAMVIQNPRYQVTQFGKPVTLSCSQTLNHNVMYWYQQKSSQAPKLLFHYYDKDFNNEADTPDNFQSRRPNTSFCFLDIRSPGLGDTAMYLCATSRGRGPGSGYTFGSGTRLTVV.

This chain connects TRBV9 to TRBJ2-5, with 8 bases aligning to TRBD1. Germline assignment: CDR1 SGDLS and CDR2 YYNGEE. CDR3 size: 16 residues. The J segment lost 5 bases and the V segment lost 3 bases, leaving 12 bases of the junction unmatched. CDR3 amino acids: CASSALRDRGGETQYF. The CDR3 nucleotides are TGTGCCAGCAGCGCCCTTAGAGACAGGGGTGGCGAGACCCAGTACTTC.